This T cell receptor (beta chain) was captured by sequencing in a study of Ad26.COV2.S vaccination and SARS-CoV-2 variants. The treatment is: around 19 received Ad26.COV2.S at low or high dose, single or two shots; about 5 received placebo; per-sample allocation not given. Collection of samples fell on day 63 after the first vaccine or placebo injection. Wuhan-strain SARS-CoV-2 spike was expressed by the Ad26 vector that made up the vaccine. This CDR3 spans 18 amino acids. Profiled with immunoSEQ multiplex PCR; TCRdb holds only in-frame clones, not every one. In the table there are around 370,000 clones, about 85% of which are singletons.

The sample consisted of peripheral blood, taken in a trial of Ad26.COV2.S vaccine versus placebo. The chain recombines TRBV21-1 with TRBJ2-2; the tabulated D call, TRBD1, remains unverified against the DNA. TRBV21-1 is noted as a pseudogene. The source of this sequence is a person between 18 and 65 years old who received the Ad26.COV2.S COVID-19 vaccine or a placebo. CDR3 sequence: CASSGRDRSPYGTGELFF. DNA for the CDR3: TGTGCCAGCAGCGGCCGGGACAGGAGCCCTTACGGTACCGGGGAGCTGTTTTTT.